This entry lists 27 T cell receptor beta chains sequenced from one sample in a study of cytomegalovirus exposure and HLA in healthy donors. Use of 60 Vbeta and 13 Jbeta primers characterized the PCR. The repertoire was sequenced with immunoSEQ multiplex PCR; TCRdb's copy has only in-frame clones and lacks some. The repertoire consists of 100,000 to 150,000 clones, with about 76% occurring once and the leading ten covering 6.5% to 8%. Input material: PBMCs. These receptor sequences come from a middle-aged man in good health and CMV-seropositive.

The chain couples TRBV29-1 to TRBJ2-5, with TRBD1 identical over 9 bases. The tail of the sequence fits TRBJ2-7 better, so the J call may be wrong. The germline CDR1 and CDR2 sequences are SQVTM and ANQGSEA. The CDR3 sequence is 14 residues long. This chain's CDR3 is CSVGVTGGIDEQYF. Here the CDR3 DNA reads TGCAGCGTTGGGGTGACAGGGGGAATCGACGAGCAGTACTTC.

In its sample, this clone is medium-sized. In the same sample, other DNA sequences code for this CDR3. V gene TRBV2 combines with J gene TRBJ1-1; TRBD1 aligns across 7 bases. V lost 5 bases, J lost 1 base, and 1 base stayed unmatched. The CDR3 loop spans 13 amino acids. From germline, CDR1 is SNHLY and CDR2 FYNNEI. CDR3 region: CASSRQGNTEAFF. In DNA, the CDR3 is TGTGCCAGCAGTCGACAGGGGAACACTGAAGCTTTCTTT.

The chain is built from TRBV30 and TRBJ2-2, with 7 bases fitting TRBD1. Germline values: CDR1 GTSNPN, CDR2 SVGIG (reference sequence). J was trimmed by 4 bases and V by 6 bases; bases with no gene match: 5. The CDR3 runs to 13 residues. The CDR3 here is CACGQAATGELFF. CDR3 bases: TGTGCCTGCGGACAGGCTGCCACCGGGGAGCTGTTTTTT.

This sequence joins TRBV30 and TRBJ2-3; D is unclear. CDR3 length: 14 amino acids. The germline V and J ends were trimmed by 7 bases and 6 bases, with 20 bases remaining between them. Germline V CDR1 and CDR2: GTSNPN, SVGIG (reference sequence). This CDR3 reads CAFLSEERSDTQYF. The CDR3 DNA sequence: TGTGCCTTCCTTTCCGAGGAAAGGAGCGATACGCAGTATTTT.

Only a few counts were recorded for this clone. The chain couples TRBV7-9 to TRBJ2-1; TRBD2 agrees at 8 bases. The ends lost 5 bases at V and 1 base at J; junction bases unmatched: 7. The length of the CDR3 is 16 residues. The germline gives CDR1 SEHNR, CDR2 FQNEAQ (reference sequence). DNA for the CDR3: TGTGCCAGCAGCGTTTCGGGAGGGCTGTCCTACAATGAGCAGTTCTTC. Translation: CASSVSGGLSYNEQFF.

This clone appeared once. The chain couples TRBV30 to TRBJ2-7; 10 bases line up with TRBD1. V was clipped by 7 bases and J by 3 bases; unmatched bases: 15. The CDR3 totals 16 residues. In germline, CDR1 is GTSNPN, CDR2 SVGIG (reference sequence). CDR3 nucleotide sequence: TGTGCCTTTGATCCGGGACAGGGGTTAAGGGACTACGAGCAGTACTTC. This sequence encodes CAFDPGQGLRDYEQYF.

This clone appeared once. The chain links TRBV6-6 to TRBJ2-3; no clear D gene. This CDR3 comprises 12 residues. The V and J ends lost 6 bases and 0 bases respectively, with 4 bases between them. Germline CDR1 MNHNY, CDR2 SVGAGI (reference sequence). CDR3 sequence: CASRGSTDTQYF. The CDR3 bases are TGTGCCAGCAGGGGCAGCACAGATACGCAGTATTTT.

This chain joins TRBV5-1 and TRBJ1-2; no firm D call. Trimming removed 0 bases at V and 8 bases at J, with 14 bases between. The CDR3 totals 14 residues. Germline V gene data show CDR1 as SGHRS and CDR2 as YFSETQ. The CDR3 sequence is CASSLAVASSGYTF. The CDR3 nucleotides are TGCGCCAGCAGCTTGGCGGTCGCATCTTCGGGCTACACCTTC.

This clone showed up just a few times. Germline and junction disagree at one end, which may indicate a read error. The genes are TRBV5-1 and TRBJ2-1; 9 nucleotides match TRBD1. Germline V lookup: CDR1 SGHRS, CDR2 YFSETQ. This CDR3 is 17 amino acids long. CDR3 residues: CASSTRTGAATYNEQFF. CDR3 DNA: TGCGCCAGCAGCACCAGGACAGGGGCCGCAACCTATAATGAGCAGTTCTTC.

The rearrangement uses TRBV10-3 and TRBJ1-6; D possibly corresponds to TRBD1 (6 bases). V dropped 6 bases and J dropped 7 bases, with 16 bases sitting between them. Per germline, CDR1 ENHRY and CDR2 SYGVKD. The CDR3 runs 15 residues. CDR3: CAIRGGWTANSPLHF. CDR3 nucleotides: TGTGCCATCAGAGGGGGTTGGACGGCGAATTCACCCCTCCACTTT.

The chain uses TRBV27 and TRBJ2-7; D not resolved. The CDR3 has 14 residues. Germline-derived CDR1 and CDR2 are MNHEY and SMNVEV (reference sequence). The V and J ends lost 0 bases and 0 bases respectively, with 6 bases between them. The DNA for the CDR3 is TGTGCCAGCAGTTTATCGGCTTACTCCTACGAGCAGTACTTC. It yields the protein CASSLSAYSYEQYF.

This clone has only one observation. This chain joins TRBV7-8 and TRBJ2-7; TRBD2 agrees at 13 bases. The CDR3 consists of 18 residues. The ends lost 5 bases at V and 1 base at J; junction bases unmatched: 11. Germline CDR1 reads SGHVS; CDR2 reads FQNEAQ. The CDR3, as DNA: TGTGCCAGCAGCACCAGGACTAGCGGGAGAATGAGGTCCTACGAGCAGTACTTC. This sequence encodes CASSTRTSGRMRSYEQYF.

This clone showed up just a few times. J is TRBJ1-1 and V is TRBV6-5; D is possibly TRBD1 (5 bases). Trimming stripped 0 bases from V and 3 bases from J, with 11 bases between. Germline loops: CDR1 MNHEY, CDR2 SVGAGI. The CDR3 extends over 15 amino acids. This chain's CDR3 is CASSYSRGVDTEAFF. The DNA for the CDR3 is TGTGCCAGCAGTTACTCTCGGGGGGTAGACACTGAAGCTTTCTTT.

The genes are TRBV4-1 and TRBJ2-7, with a tentative D call TRBD1 (5 bases). The germline V and J ends were trimmed by 0 bases and 2 bases, with 14 bases remaining between them. This CDR3 comprises 16 residues. In germline, CDR1 is MGHRA, CDR2 YSYEKL. The CDR3 DNA follows: TGCGCCAGCAGCCAAGATGTGGGGCAGGCAACCTACGAGCAGTACTTC. Protein product: CASSQDVGQATYEQYF.

The chain joins TRBV18 to TRBJ1-3, with D unclear. V was pared by 3 bases and J by 0 bases, with 12 bases between. Germline loops: CDR1 KGHSH, CDR2 LQKENI. CDR3 length: 16 amino acids. For the CDR3, the DNA is TGTGCCAGCTCACCCCCGGGGAGCTCCTCTGGAAACACCATATATTTT. It yields the protein CASSPPGSSSGNTIYF.

This clone was found a few times. The gene calls are TRBV6-6 and TRBJ1-1; possible D gene TRBD1, 6 bases. CDR1 is MNHNY, CDR2 SVGAGI, per germline (reference sequence). Trimming took 3 bases from V and 3 from J, leaving 11 bases between them. The CDR3 covers 14 residues. The CDR3 here is CASSYRAGDTEAFF. CDR3 sequence (DNA): TGTGCCAGCAGTTATAGGGCAGGGGACACTGAAGCTTTCTTT.

This clone occurred a few times. The chain recombines TRBV9 with TRBJ1-1; TRBD1 aligns across 7 bases. With V trimmed by 0 bases and J by 4 bases, 9 bases remained unmatched. Germline assignment: CDR1 SGDLS and CDR2 YYNGEE. The CDR3 length is 16 residues. CDR3: CASSVGLRQGITEAFF. The CDR3 nucleotides are TGTGCCAGCAGCGTAGGATTGAGACAGGGAATCACTGAAGCTTTCTTT.

The chain links TRBV7-6 to TRBJ2-1; 10 nucleotides match TRBD2. The CDR3 runs 16 residues. The trim removed 1 base at V and 3 bases at J, leaving 3 bases unmatched. From germline, CDR1 is SGHVS and CDR2 FNYEAQ. The CDR3 region is CASSLELAGIYNEQFF. The CDR3 bases are TGTGCCAGCAGCTTAGAACTAGCGGGAATCTACAATGAGCAGTTCTTC.

The rearrangement uses TRBV6-1 and TRBJ1-5; TRBD1 is a possible D gene (5 bases). Germline V gene data show CDR1 as MNHNS and CDR2 as SASEGT. The CDR3 has 15 amino acids. Between the trimmed V and J ends, which lost 6 bases and 5 bases, there was a span of 17 bases. CDR3 DNA: TGTGCCAGCAGGCATAACCCAGACAGAGATCAGCCCCAGCATTTT. This encodes CASRHNPDRDQPQHF.

The CDR3 protein is CSATPEETQYF. The CDR3 DNA is TGCAGTGCAACCCCGGAAGAGACCCAGTACTTC. This chain uses TRBV20-1 with TRBJ2-5; D call uncertain. The ends were cut back, 6 bases at V and 3 bases at J, with 8 bases in the middle. CDR3 length equals 11 residues. Germline V gene data show CDR1 as DFQATT and CDR2 as SNEGSKA (reference sequence).

The V and J genes are TRBV6-1 and TRBJ2-1; 8 bases fit TRBD2. Germline CDR1 reads MNHNS; CDR2 reads SASEGT. After removal of 10 bases from V and 3 bases from J, the junction contained 8 bases not matched to a gene. The CDR3 runs 14 residues. CDR3 sequence reads: CATRRGGNYNEQFF. The CDR3 DNA follows: TGTGCCACTCGTCGGGGGGGGAACTACAATGAGCAGTTCTTC.

The V and J genes are TRBV13 and TRBJ2-1; tentative D call: TRBD2 (5 bases). The germline gives CDR1 PRHDT, CDR2 FYEKMQ (reference sequence). CDR3 length equals 13 residues. Trimming removed 3 bases from V and 6 bases from J, with 9 bases in between. CDR3: CASSFPGFNEQFF. The CDR3, as DNA: TGTGCCAGCAGCTTCCCGGGATTCAATGAGCAGTTCTTC. The full variable domain, rest sourced from reference TRBV13 and TRBJ2-1, is AAGVIQSPRHLIKEKRETATLKCYPIPRHDTVYWYQQGPGQDPQFLISFYEKMQSDKGSIPDRFSAQQFSDYHSELNMSSLELGDSALYFCASSFPGFNEQFFGPGTRLTVL.

CDR3 loop: CAIGPSSYNEQFF. CDR3 coding DNA: TGTGCCATCGGCCCCAGCTCCTACAATGAGCAGTTCTTC. This chain links TRBV10-3 with TRBJ2-1, with D unclear. The CDR3 extends over 13 amino acids. The V end lost 8 bases, the J end lost 0 bases, and 8 bases lay between the germline ends. Germline V CDR1 and CDR2: ENHRY, SYGVKD.

This clone was seen more than once but under ten times. CDR3 region: CASSYPGGKNTGELFF. The CDR3 bases are TGCGCCAGCAGCTACCCAGGGGGGAAGAACACCGGGGAGCTGTTTTTT. The rearrangement links TRBV4-1 to TRBJ2-2, with TRBD1 as a possible D gene (7 bases). CDR1 is MGHRA, CDR2 YSYEKL, per germline. The ends were cut back, 5 bases at V and 1 base at J, with 14 bases in the middle. This CDR3 comprises 16 residues.

This clone was counted once. This chain links TRBV19 with TRBJ1-5; possible D gene TRBD1, 5 bases. Trimming cost V 6 bases and J 1 base, with 13 bases left between them. Per the germline V gene, CDR1 is LNHDA and CDR2 is SQIVND (reference sequence). The CDR3 contains 15 residues. The DNA for the CDR3 is TGTGCCAGTAGAACAAGGGACTTCAGCAATCAGCCCCAGCATTTT. It encodes CASRTRDFSNQPQHF.

In DNA, the CDR3 is TGTGCCAGCAGGCAGACAGGCCTCAATGAAAAACTGTTTTTT. It codes for CASRQTGLNEKLFF. V usage is TRBV2 and J usage is TRBJ1-4; perhaps TRBD1 as D (6 bases). The CDR3 totals 14 residues. The germline V gene has CDR1 SNHLY and CDR2 FYNNEI. Trimming cost V 6 bases and J 5 bases, with 13 bases left between them.

CDR3 loop: CASSPKGGSGQPQHF. The CDR3 coding sequence is TGTGCCAGCAGCCCTAAAGGGGGCAGCGGCCAGCCCCAGCATTTT. The chain has TRBV5-5 and TRBJ1-5; TRBD1 matches 7 bases. The CDR3 spans 15 residues. Germline loops: CDR1 SGHKS, CDR2 YYEKEE (reference sequence). Losses at the gene ends were 4 bases for V and 7 bases for J; bases not matched to a gene: 11.